Included here is one TCR beta chain sequence, with context. Measured with immunoSEQ multiplex PCR; TCRdb has only the in-frame clones, and not every one. The table records about 82,000 clones, 80% of them present only once. The record originates from a study of blood T cell repertoires in COVID-19. Study-wide context: The analysed material was cDNA or gDNA that came from T cells, B-cell-depleted T cells, or PBMCs.

This clonotype was sampled from a woman aged 40 to 55 with active or convalescent COVID-19. The sample taken for sequencing was peripheral blood.

The CDR3 region is CASSQDFGTGGLQPQHF. The CDR3 DNA follows: TGCGCCAGCAGCCAAGATTTTGGGACAGGCGGCTTACAGCCCCAGCATTTT. The V and J genes are TRBV4-3 and TRBJ1-5; TRBD1 matches at 8 bases. The CDR3 totals 17 residues. J gave up 7 bases and V 0 bases, and 11 bases lay outside the gene matches. Looked up from germline, CDR1 is LGHNA and CDR2 is YSLEER.